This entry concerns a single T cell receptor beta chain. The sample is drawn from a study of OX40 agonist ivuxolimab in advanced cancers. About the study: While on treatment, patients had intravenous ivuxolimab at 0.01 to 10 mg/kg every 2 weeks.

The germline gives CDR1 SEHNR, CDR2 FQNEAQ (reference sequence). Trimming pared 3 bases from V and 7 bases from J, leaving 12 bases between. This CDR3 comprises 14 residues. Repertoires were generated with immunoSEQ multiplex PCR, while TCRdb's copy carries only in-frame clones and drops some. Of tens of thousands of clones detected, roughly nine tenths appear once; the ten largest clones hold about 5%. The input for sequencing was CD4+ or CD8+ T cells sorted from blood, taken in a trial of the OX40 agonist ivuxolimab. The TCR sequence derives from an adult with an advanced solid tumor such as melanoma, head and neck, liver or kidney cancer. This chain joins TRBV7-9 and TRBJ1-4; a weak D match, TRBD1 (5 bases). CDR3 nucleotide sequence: TGTGCCAGCAGCTTCCTCAGGGCGGGTGAAAAACTGTTTTTT. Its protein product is CASSFLRAGEKLFF.